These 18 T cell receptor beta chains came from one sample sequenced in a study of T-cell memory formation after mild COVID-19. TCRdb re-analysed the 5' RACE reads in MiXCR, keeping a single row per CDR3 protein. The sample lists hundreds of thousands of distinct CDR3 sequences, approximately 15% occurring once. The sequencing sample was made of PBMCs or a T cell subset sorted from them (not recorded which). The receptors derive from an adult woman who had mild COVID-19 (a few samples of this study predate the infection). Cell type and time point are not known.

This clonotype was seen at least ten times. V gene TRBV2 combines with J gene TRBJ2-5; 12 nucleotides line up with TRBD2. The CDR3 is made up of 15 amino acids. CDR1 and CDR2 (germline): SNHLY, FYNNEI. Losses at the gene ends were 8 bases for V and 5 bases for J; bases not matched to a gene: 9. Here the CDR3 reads CASFPSGGAAETQYF. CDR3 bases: TGTGCCAGCTTCCCTAGCGGGGGGGCAGCGGAGACCCAGTACTTC.

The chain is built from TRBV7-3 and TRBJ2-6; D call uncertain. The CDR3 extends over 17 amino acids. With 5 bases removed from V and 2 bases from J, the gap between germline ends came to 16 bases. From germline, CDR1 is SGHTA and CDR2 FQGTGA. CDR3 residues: CASSPHTVEPGANVLTF. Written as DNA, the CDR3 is TGTGCCAGCAGCCCTCATACAGTGGAACCTGGGGCCAACGTCCTGACTTTC.

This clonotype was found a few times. The CDR3 reads CASSPRTLRQYF. DNA for the CDR3: TGTGCCAGCAGTCCCCGGACCCTCCGTCAGTATTTT. The chain has TRBV12-3 or TRBV12-4 and TRBJ2-3; D uncertain. Trimming took off 5 bases at V and 12 bases at J, with 15 bases between the two ends. The CDR3 totals 12 residues.

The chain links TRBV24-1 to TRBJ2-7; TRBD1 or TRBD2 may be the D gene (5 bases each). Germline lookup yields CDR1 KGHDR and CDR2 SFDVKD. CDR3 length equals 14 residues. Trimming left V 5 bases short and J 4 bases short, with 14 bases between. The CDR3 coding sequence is TGTGCCACCAGTGGGTTTGGGGGAGAGTACGAGCAGTACTTC. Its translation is CATSGFGGEYEQYF.

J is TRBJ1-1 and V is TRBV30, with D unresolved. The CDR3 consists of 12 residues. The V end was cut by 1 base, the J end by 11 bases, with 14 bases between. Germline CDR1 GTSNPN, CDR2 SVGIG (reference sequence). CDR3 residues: CAWSGNSRTAFF. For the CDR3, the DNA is TGTGCCTGGAGTGGAAACTCCCGGACGGCTTTCTTT.

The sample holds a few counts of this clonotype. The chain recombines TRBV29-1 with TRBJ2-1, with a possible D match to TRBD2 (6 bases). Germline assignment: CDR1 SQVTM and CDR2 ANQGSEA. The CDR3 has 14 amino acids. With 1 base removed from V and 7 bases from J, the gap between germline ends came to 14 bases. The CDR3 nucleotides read TGCAGCGTTGAAGGTCGGGACTCTACTAATGAGCAGTTCTTC. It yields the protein CSVEGRDSTNEQFF.

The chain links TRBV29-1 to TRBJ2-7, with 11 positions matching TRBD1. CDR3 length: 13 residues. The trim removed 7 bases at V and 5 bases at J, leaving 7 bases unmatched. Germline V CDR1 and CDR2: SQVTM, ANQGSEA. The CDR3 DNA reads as TGCAGCGCTCTGGACAGGGGGCTCAACGAGCAGTACTTC. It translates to CSALDRGLNEQYF.

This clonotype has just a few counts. CDR3 DNA sequence: TGTGCCAGCAGCCGGGACAGGGGGTGGGAGCAGTACTTC. Encoded protein: CASSRDRGWEQYF. The rearrangement links TRBV12-3 or TRBV12-4 to TRBJ2-7; 11 bases fit TRBD1. Unmatched junction bases numbered 5, after V lost 6 bases and J lost 7 bases. CDR3 length: 13 amino acids.

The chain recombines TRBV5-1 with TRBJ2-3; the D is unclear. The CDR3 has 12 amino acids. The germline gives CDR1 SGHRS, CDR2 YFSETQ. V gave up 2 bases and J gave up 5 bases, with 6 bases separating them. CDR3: CASSFAGDTQYF. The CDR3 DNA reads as TGCGCCAGCAGCTTTGCCGGAGATACGCAGTATTTT. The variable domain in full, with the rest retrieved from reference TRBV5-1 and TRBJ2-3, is KAGVTQTPRYLIKTRGQQVTLSCSPISGHRSVSWYQQTPGQGLQFLFEYFSETQRNKGNFPGRFSGRQFSNSRSEMNVSTLELGDSALYLCASSFAGDTQYFGPGTRLTVL.

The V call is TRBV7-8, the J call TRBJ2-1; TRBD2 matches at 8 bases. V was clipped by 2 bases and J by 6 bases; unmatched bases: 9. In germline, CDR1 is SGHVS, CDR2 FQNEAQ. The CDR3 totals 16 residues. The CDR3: CASSLRPPGGGNEQFF. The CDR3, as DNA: TGTGCCAGCAGCTTAAGACCGCCGGGAGGGGGCAATGAGCAGTTCTTC.

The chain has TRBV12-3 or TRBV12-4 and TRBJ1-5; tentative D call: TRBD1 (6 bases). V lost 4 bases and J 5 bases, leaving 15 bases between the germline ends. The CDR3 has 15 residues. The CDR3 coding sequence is TGTGCCAGCAGTTGGGGGGCCGGCAAGGATCAGCCCCAGCATTTT. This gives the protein CASSWGAGKDQPQHF.

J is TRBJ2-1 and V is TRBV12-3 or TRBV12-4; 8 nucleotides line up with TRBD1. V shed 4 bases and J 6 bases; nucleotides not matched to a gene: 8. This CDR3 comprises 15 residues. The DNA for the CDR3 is TGTGCCAGCAGTTCACCTGACAGGGGCCGCAATGAGCAGTTCTTC. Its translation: CASSSPDRGRNEQFF.

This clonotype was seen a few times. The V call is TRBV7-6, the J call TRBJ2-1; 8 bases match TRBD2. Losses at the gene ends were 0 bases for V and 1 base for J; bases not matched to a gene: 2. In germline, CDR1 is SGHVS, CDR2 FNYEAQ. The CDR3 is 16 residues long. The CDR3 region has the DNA TGTGCCAGCAGCTTAGCTAGCGGGGAGTCCTACAATGAGCAGTTCTTC. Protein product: CASSLASGESYNEQFF. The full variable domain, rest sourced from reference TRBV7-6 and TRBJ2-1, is GAGVSQSPRYKVTKRGQDVALRCDPISGHVSLYWYRQALGQGPEFLTYFNYEAQQDKSGLPNDRFSAERPEGSISTLTIQRTEQRDSAMYRCASSLASGESYNEQFFGPGTRLTVL.

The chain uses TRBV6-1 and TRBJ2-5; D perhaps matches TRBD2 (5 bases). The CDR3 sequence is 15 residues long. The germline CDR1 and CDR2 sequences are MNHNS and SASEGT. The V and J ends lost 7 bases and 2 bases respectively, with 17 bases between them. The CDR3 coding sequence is TGTGCCAGCATCGGCCTAGGGCGGGTACAAGAGACCCAGTACTTC. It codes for CASIGLGRVQETQYF.

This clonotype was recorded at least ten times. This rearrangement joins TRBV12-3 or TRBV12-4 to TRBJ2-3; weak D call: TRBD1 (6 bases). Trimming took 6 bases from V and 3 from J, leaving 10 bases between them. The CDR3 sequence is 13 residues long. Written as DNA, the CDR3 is TGTGCCAGCAGCCCTCAGGGGACAGATACGCAGTATTTT. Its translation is CASSPQGTDTQYF.

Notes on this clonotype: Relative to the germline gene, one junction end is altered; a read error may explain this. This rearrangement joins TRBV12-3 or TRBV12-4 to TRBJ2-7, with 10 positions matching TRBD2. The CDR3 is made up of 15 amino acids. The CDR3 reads CASSLAGASSYEQYF. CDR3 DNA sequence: TGTGCCAGCAGTCTAGCGGGGGCCAGCTCCTACGAGCAGTACTTC.

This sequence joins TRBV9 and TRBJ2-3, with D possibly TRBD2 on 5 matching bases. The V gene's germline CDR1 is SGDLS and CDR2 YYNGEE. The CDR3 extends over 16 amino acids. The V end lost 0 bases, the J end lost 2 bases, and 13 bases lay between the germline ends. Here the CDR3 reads CASSVGASPHTDTQYF. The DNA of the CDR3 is TGTGCCAGCAGCGTAGGTGCTAGCCCTCACACAGATACGCAGTATTTT.

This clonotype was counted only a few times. The CDR3 region is CASSLLPGGEGEKLFF. The DNA for the CDR3 is TGTGCCAGCAGCTTACTACCAGGGGGTGAAGGAGAAAAACTGTTTTTT. The chain couples TRBV7-2 to TRBJ1-4; 7 bases are a match to TRBD1. Germline CDR1 is SGHTA and CDR2 is FQGNSA. This CDR3 is 16 amino acids long. V lost 2 bases to trimming and J lost 8 bases; unmatched junction nucleotides: 11.